The 29 T cell receptor beta chains in this list originate from one sample, sequenced in a study of blood T cell repertoires in COVID-19. Assay: immunoSEQ multiplex PCR; the TCRdb copy retains only in-frame clones and omits some. Here the sample spans 450,000 to 500,000 clones, more than 85% being singletons. Sequenced sample: PBMCs or T cells enriched from blood (not recorded which). The receptor set was obtained from a woman aged 60 to 75 who had recovered from COVID-19.

This chain uses TRBV7-2 with TRBJ1-6; D possibly corresponds to TRBD1 (5 bases). The CDR3 loop spans 14 amino acids. The V end lost 2 bases, the J end lost 10 bases, and 12 bases lay between the germline ends. CDR1 SGHTA and CDR2 FQGNSA come from the germline V gene. CDR3 protein: CASSLTGFLSPLHF. In DNA form, the CDR3 reads TGTGCCAGCAGCTTAACAGGTTTTTTGTCACCCCTCCACTTT.

The CDR3 bases are TGTGCCAGCTCACCTCCCACTGGGGCCAACGTCCTGACTTTC. Residues: CASSPPTGANVLTF. The chain has TRBV18 and TRBJ2-6; no clear D gene. The CDR3 has 14 residues. Germline V gene data show CDR1 as KGHSH and CDR2 as LQKENI. Trimming stripped 3 bases from V and 2 bases from J, with 5 bases between.

The V gene is TRBV30, the J gene TRBJ1-1, with 7 bases fitting TRBD1. J gave up 4 bases and V 4 bases, and 6 bases lay outside the gene matches. CDR1 GTSNPN and CDR2 SVGIG come from the germline V gene (reference sequence). The CDR3 is 13 residues long. The CDR3 spells CAWTGGWSTEAFF. The CDR3 bases are TGTGCCTGGACAGGGGGGTGGAGCACTGAAGCTTTCTTT.

This clone was detected once. V gene TRBV19 combines with J gene TRBJ2-7; TRBD1 agrees at 7 bases. Germline V CDR1 and CDR2: LNHDA, SQIVND (reference sequence). The CDR3 is 15 residues long. Trimming removed 5 bases from V and 1 base from J; junction bases left unmatched: 8. CDR3 bases: TGTGCCAGTAGTCCCGAGGCAGGGGGATCCTACGAGCAGTACTTC. Amino acid sequence: CASSPEAGGSYEQYF. Together with reference TRBV19 and TRBJ2-7, the CDR3 gives the full variable domain: DGGITQSPKYLFRKEGQNVTLSCEQNLNHDAMYWYRQDPGQGLRLIYYSQIVNDFQKGDIAEGYSVSREKKESFPLTVTSAQKNPTAFYLCASSPEAGGSYEQYFGPGTRLTVT.

The chain recombines TRBV9 with TRBJ2-5; weak D call: TRBD1 (6 bases). V lost 4 bases to trimming and J lost 4 bases, with 17 bases between them. CDR3 length equals 15 residues. Per the germline V gene, CDR1 is SGDLS and CDR2 is YYNGEE. The CDR3 here is CASSPQQGRGETQYF. The CDR3, as DNA: TGTGCCAGCAGCCCACAACAGGGCCGGGGAGAGACCCAGTACTTC.

This chain joins TRBV19 and TRBJ2-1; 13 bases fit TRBD2. Germline CDR1 is LNHDA and CDR2 is SQIVND (reference sequence). With 5 bases clipped from V and 2 bases from J, the junction kept 15 bases outside the gene matches. The CDR3 contains 20 residues. CDR3 sequence reads: CASSPGRLAGGIRTYNEQFF. In nucleotides, the CDR3 is TGTGCCAGTAGTCCAGGCAGACTAGCGGGGGGCATTAGAACCTACAATGAGCAGTTCTTC.

This chain links TRBV5-5 with TRBJ2-1; a possible D gene is TRBD1 (6 bases). The V end lost 0 bases, the J end lost 10 bases, and 29 bases lay between the germline ends. Per the germline V gene, CDR1 is SGHKS and CDR2 is YYEKEE (reference sequence). The CDR3 contains 19 residues. This chain's CDR3 is CASSLVSGVGWGVKEEQFF. The CDR3 DNA reads TGTGCCAGCAGCTTGGTTTCAGGGGTCGGGTGGGGCGTAAAGGAGGAGCAGTTCTTC.

For the CDR3, the DNA is TGTGCCACCAGTCCACAGGGATCCACTGAAGCTTTCTTT. This sequence encodes CATSPQGSTEAFF. The chain couples TRBV15 to TRBJ1-1; D might be TRBD1 (6 bases). The CDR3 spans 13 residues. The germline gives CDR1 LNHNV, CDR2 YYDKDF (reference sequence). The germline V and J ends were trimmed by 6 bases and 4 bases, with 12 bases remaining between them.

The chain couples TRBV6-5 to TRBJ1-1; TRBD1 agrees at 7 bases. This CDR3 region has 15 residues. Germline V gene data show CDR1 as MNHEY and CDR2 as SVGAGI. The junction had 11 bases not matched to a gene; V was cut back by 6 bases and J by 4 bases. The CDR3 here is CASRGRQGRGTEAFF. The CDR3 nucleotides are TGTGCCAGCAGAGGCCGACAGGGAAGGGGCACTGAAGCTTTCTTT.

The rearrangement uses TRBV7-9 and TRBJ1-4, with D perhaps matching TRBD1 (5 bases). This CDR3 has 15 amino acids. Between the trimmed V and J ends, which lost 6 bases and 0 bases, there was a span of 11 bases. The germline CDR1 and CDR2 sequences are SEHNR and FQNEAQ (reference sequence). CDR3 amino acids: CASSSWGATNEKLFF. The CDR3 DNA reads as TGTGCCAGCAGTTCGTGGGGGGCAACTAATGAAAAACTGTTTTTT.

The CDR3: CASSQARGRVNYGYTF. The CDR3 DNA reads TGCGCCAGCAGCCAAGCCAGGGGGCGGGTTAACTATGGCTACACCTTC. The gene calls are TRBV4-1 and TRBJ1-2; the match to TRBD1 covers 8 bases. After removal of 1 base from V and 1 base from J, the junction contained 5 bases not matched to a gene. The CDR3 contains 16 residues. Germline assignment: CDR1 MGHRA and CDR2 YSYEKL.

The V gene is TRBV2, the J gene TRBJ2-3; 9 nucleotides match TRBD1. J was trimmed by 2 bases and V by 2 bases; bases with no gene match: 2. Germline V lookup: CDR1 SNHLY, CDR2 FYNNEI. There are 15 residues in the CDR3. The CDR3 bases are TGTGCCAGCAGTGAAACAGGGGGCGACACAGATACGCAGTATTTT. It translates to CASSETGGDTDTQYF. The whole variable domain, remainder taken from reference TRBV2 and TRBJ2-3, is EPEVTQTPSHQVTQMGQEVILRCVPISNHLYFYWYRQILGQKVEFLVSFYNNEISEKSEIFDDQFSVERPDGSNFTLKIRSTKLEDSAMYFCASSETGGDTDTQYFGPGTRLTVL.

The chain combines TRBV2 with TRBJ2-1, with no clear D. V lost 3 bases and J 4 bases, leaving 4 bases between the germline ends. This CDR3 spans 12 amino acids. Germline values: CDR1 SNHLY, CDR2 FYNNEI. The CDR3 protein is CASSESYNEQFF. Written as DNA, the CDR3 is TGTGCCAGCAGTGAGTCTTACAATGAGCAGTTCTTC.

The gene calls are TRBV6-6 and TRBJ2-3; unclear D gene. V gave up 7 bases and J gave up 2 bases, with 10 bases separating them. This CDR3 contains 13 residues. Germline V gives CDR1 MNHNY, CDR2 SVGAGI (reference sequence). The CDR3 nucleotides are TGTGCCAGCATGGGCAGTTACACAGATACGCAGTATTTT. Protein: CASMGSYTDTQYF.

The chain recombines TRBV7-9 with TRBJ2-7, with 7 bases identical to TRBD1. CDR1 SEHNR and CDR2 FQNEAQ come from the germline V gene (reference sequence). The CDR3 covers 14 residues. Trimming at V came to 5 bases and at J to 3 bases, leaving 7 bases not matched to a gene. The CDR3 coding sequence is TGTGCCAGCAGCCCTAGGACAGGTTACTACGAGCAGTACTTC. Encoded protein: CASSPRTGYYEQYF.

This clone was found a few times. This rearrangement joins TRBV27 to TRBJ2-2, with 7 positions matching TRBD2. Germline lookup yields CDR1 MNHEY and CDR2 SMNVEV (reference sequence). CDR3 length: 14 residues. V gave up 7 bases and J gave up 7 bases; unmatched junction bases: 9. The CDR3 DNA sequence: TGTGCCAGCACATCCGGGGGGAAAATCGGGGAGCTGTTTTTT. Translated: CASTSGGKIGELFF.

The chain combines TRBV20-1 with TRBJ1-2, with TRBD1 identical over 10 bases. The CDR3 runs to 11 residues. V trimming: 6 bases; J trimming: 8 bases; junction bases outside the gene matches: 3. CDR1 is DFQATT, CDR2 SNEGSKA, per germline (reference sequence). Written as DNA, the CDR3 is TGCAGTGCGACAGGGGGCGAGGGCTACACCTTC. It codes for CSATGGEGYTF.

The chain joins TRBV3-1 (or the pseudogene TRBV3-2) to TRBJ2-7, with a tentative D call TRBD2 (5 bases). V dropped 4 bases and J dropped 0 bases, with 10 bases sitting between them. CDR3 length: 14 amino acids. Germline CDR1 reads LGHDT; CDR2 reads YNNKEL (reference sequence). Here the CDR3 reads CASSPRTVSYEQYF. For the CDR3, the DNA is TGTGCCAGCAGCCCGCGGACTGTCTCCTACGAGCAGTACTTC.

With respect to this clone: This same CDR3 is encoded by further DNA sequences in the sample. V usage is TRBV6-5 and J usage is TRBJ1-3; a possible D gene is TRBD1 (6 bases). The germline V gene encodes CDR1 MNHEY and CDR2 SVGAGI. The CDR3 spans 14 residues. V was cut by 4 bases and J by 4 bases, with 11 bases left in between. The CDR3 region has the DNA TGTGCCAGCAGTTCAACAGGGTTAGGAAACACCATATATTTT. Protein product: CASSSTGLGNTIYF.

The gene calls are TRBV18 and TRBJ2-7; possible D gene TRBD1, 6 bases. This CDR3 comprises 15 residues. Germline-derived CDR1 and CDR2 are KGHSH and LQKENI. Trimming shortened V by 1 base and J by 4 bases, and 14 bases separated the two germline ends. The DNA for the CDR3 is TGTGCCAGCTCACCACGTCAGGGGTATGGTTACGAGCAGTACTTC. Protein product: CASSPRQGYGYEQYF.

The genes are TRBV3-1 (or the pseudogene TRBV3-2) and TRBJ1-3; D is unresolved. Trimming took off 4 bases at V and 0 bases at J, with 13 bases between the two ends. CDR1 and CDR2 (germline): LGHDT, YNNKEL (reference sequence). This CDR3 contains 16 residues. CDR3 in DNA: TGTGCCAGCAGCCGCGCGGATGATTTCTCTGGAAACACCATATATTTT. Its protein is CASSRADDFSGNTIYF.

The rearrangement uses TRBV11-2 and TRBJ2-7; weak D call: TRBD1 (6 bases). The V gene's germline CDR1 is SGHAT and CDR2 FQNNGV. Deletions cut 2 bases from V and 2 bases from J, with 10 bases between. The length of the CDR3 is 14 residues. The CDR3 loop reads CASSLKTGPYEQYV. CDR3 coding DNA: TGTGCCAGCAGCTTAAAGACAGGACCCTACGAGCAGTACGTC.

This sequence joins TRBV7-9 and TRBJ2-7; a weak D match, TRBD1 (6 bases). Trimming shortened V by 5 bases and J by 6 bases, and 20 bases separated the two germline ends. Germline lookup yields CDR1 SEHNR and CDR2 FQNEAQ (reference sequence). The CDR3 is made up of 15 amino acids. DNA for the CDR3: TGTGCCAGCAGCCCACAGGGTCTCATCTCTTCCGAGCAGTACTTC. Translating it yields CASSPQGLISSEQYF.

This chain links TRBV2 with TRBJ2-2; D unclear. There are 14 residues in the CDR3. Germline V gene data show CDR1 as SNHLY and CDR2 as FYNNEI. The V gene lost 6 bases and the J gene lost 1 base, with 9 bases spanning the gap. CDR3 sequence reads: CASRPRLNTGELFF. The DNA for the CDR3 is TGTGCCAGCAGACCTAGGCTGAACACCGGGGAGCTGTTTTTT.

V and J are TRBV5-1 and TRBJ2-7; weak D call: TRBD1 (5 bases). Germline CDR1 SGHRS, CDR2 YFSETQ. This CDR3 is 15 amino acids long. Deletions cut 0 bases from V and 3 bases from J, with 13 bases between. CDR3 DNA: TGCGCCAGCAGCTTGGAGTACACAGGTTTCTACGAGCAGTACTTC. This encodes CASSLEYTGFYEQYF.

The genes are TRBV3-1 (or the pseudogene TRBV3-2) and TRBJ1-2; no definite D call. The CDR3 consists of 13 residues. Looked up from germline, CDR1 is LGHDT and CDR2 is YNNKEL (reference sequence). Trimming took 3 bases from V and 4 from J, leaving 9 bases between them. CDR3 region: CASSHEPGYGYTF. The CDR3 DNA sequence: TGTGCCAGCAGCCATGAGCCAGGCTATGGCTACACCTTC.

The chain combines TRBV5-4 with TRBJ1-2; unclear D gene. This CDR3 contains 13 residues. Trimming shortened V by 0 bases and J by 8 bases, and 11 bases separated the two germline ends. In germline, CDR1 is SGHNT, CDR2 YYREEE (reference sequence). The CDR3 here is CASSLAEGRGYTF. The CDR3 region has the DNA TGTGCCAGCAGCTTGGCCGAGGGCAGGGGCTACACCTTC.

The gene calls are TRBV7-9 and TRBJ2-2; 7 nucleotides align to TRBD1. Germline CDR1 and CDR2: SEHNR and FQNEAQ (reference sequence). V gave up 5 bases and J gave up 4 bases; unmatched junction bases: 7. This CDR3 region has 15 residues. CDR3 loop: CASSITGDGTGELFF. CDR3 nucleotide sequence: TGTGCCAGCAGCATTACAGGGGATGGCACCGGGGAGCTGTTTTTT.

V and J are TRBV5-4 and TRBJ1-2, with D possibly TRBD1 on 6 matching bases. Trimming cost V 4 bases and J 4 bases, with 14 bases left between them. The CDR3 is made up of 14 amino acids. The germline gives CDR1 SGHNT, CDR2 YYREEE (reference sequence). CDR3 coding DNA: TGTGCCAGCAGCCCGGACAGCCTTCCCTATGGCTACACCTTC. Its translation: CASSPDSLPYGYTF.